This TCR beta chain comes out of a study of shared clonotypes between healthy human individuals. Looking at the study overall: The plates for each donor numbered three CD4 naive, three CD4 memory, two CD8 naive and one CD8 memory. Notes on the study in general: A reduction in generation probabilities was seen for non-shared clonotypes relative to those shared by all four donors. Clonotypes that were shared across several donors made up approximately 5% of naive CD4 clonotypes.

To note about this clone: Antigen unknown. Other DNA sequences in this sample translate to the same CDR3.

Produced via immunoSEQ multiplex PCR; TCRdb's table is partial and in-frame only. In the table there are 2,500,000 or so clones, more than 80% of which are singletons. This CDR3 contains 15 residues. Germline V gives CDR1 SGDLS, CDR2 YYNGEE. V shed 2 bases, J shed 1 base, and the junction held 5 bases outside the gene matches. The V and J genes are TRBV9 and TRBJ2-5; the match to TRBD1 covers 7 bases. The sequence derives from a man younger than 30 in good health. The specimen was naive CD4+ T cells sorted from blood. This sample's subset: CD45RA+ positively selected. The CDR3 bases are TGTGCCAGCAGCGTGTGGACAGGCCCCCAAGAGACCCAGTACTTC. Protein: CASSVWTGPQETQYF.